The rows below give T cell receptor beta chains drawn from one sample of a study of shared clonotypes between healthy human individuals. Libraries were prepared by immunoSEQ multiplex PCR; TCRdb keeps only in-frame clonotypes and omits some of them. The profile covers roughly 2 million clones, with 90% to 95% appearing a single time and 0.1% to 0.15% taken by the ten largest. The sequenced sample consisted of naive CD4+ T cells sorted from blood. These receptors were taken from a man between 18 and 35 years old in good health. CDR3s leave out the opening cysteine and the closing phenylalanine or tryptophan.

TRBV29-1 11 SVEARKTGELF
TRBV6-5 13 ASSYSRQGSNVLT
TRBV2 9 ASSEFETQY
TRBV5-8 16 ASSFRTSGVSSYNEQF
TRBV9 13 ASSPRLALNYGYT
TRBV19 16 ASNSEAGRFPPSYGYT
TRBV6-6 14 ASGNAGAATNEKLF
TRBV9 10 ASSVGPDTQY
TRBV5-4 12 ASSSTGGGETQY
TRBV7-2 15 ASSPPPAGFWRETQY
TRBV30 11 AWSVHRTDTQY
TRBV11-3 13 ASSLGLSSVYEQY
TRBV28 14 ASSLGARLAKNIQY
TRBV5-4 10 ASSFDSYEQY
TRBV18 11 ASSYKGKNIQY
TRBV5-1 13 ASSPSSTEVNGYT
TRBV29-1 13 SVAYRSRSGNTIY
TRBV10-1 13 ASSNRDRGHNEQF
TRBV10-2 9 ASSADDTQY
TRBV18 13 ASSLFSGEATEAF
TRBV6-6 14 ASSYDEGGVRYGYT
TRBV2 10 ASSVGFTEAF
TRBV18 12 ASSLTGTQAEAF
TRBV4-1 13 ASSQVRGVNSPLH
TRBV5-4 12 ASSGAGGQETQY
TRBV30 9 AWLLNSPLH
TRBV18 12 ASSPAQGFHEQY
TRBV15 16 ATSREWASGPSTDTQY
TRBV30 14 AWSAGTDKLNYGYT